Sequencing of this TCR beta chain was carried out in a study of response to subunit inactivated influenza vaccine. Whole-study results and caveats: It was the authors' suggestion that each seasonal influenza vaccination recruits few new T cells.

V lost 3 bases to trimming and J lost 8 bases, with 8 bases between them. The CDR3 runs 11 residues. CDR1 is ENHRY, CDR2 SYGVKD, per germline. MiXCR, run by TCRdb on the RT-PCR reads, gives a single entry per CDR3 protein. The data show around 540,000 distinct CDR3 sequences, roughly 10% seen once. Of note for this clonotype: Antigen unknown.

The TCR sequence derives from a man between 45 and 60 years old who received an inactivated influenza vaccine. The sequenced sample was PBMCs from blood, obtained on the day of vaccination. The chain couples TRBV10-3 to TRBJ2-7; no clear D gene. This CDR3 is CAISDDVQQYF. For the CDR3, the DNA is TGTGCCATCAGTGATGACGTCCAGCAGTACTTC.